Each of the 20 T cell receptor beta chains below was sequenced from the same sample in a study of blood T cell repertoires in COVID-19. The data were produced by immunoSEQ multiplex PCR, yet TCRdb's version contains in-frame clones alone and is incomplete. The table includes around 180,000 clones, 86% detected once. The sample taken for sequencing was PBMCs or T cells enriched from blood (not recorded which). The source is a young woman who had recovered from COVID-19.

The chain carries TRBV5-1 and TRBJ2-7; 11 positions agree with TRBD2. V was clipped by 4 bases and J by 3 bases; unmatched bases: 6. Germline lookup yields CDR1 SGHRS and CDR2 YFSETQ. There are 15 residues in the CDR3. The CDR3, as DNA: TGCGCCAGCAGCATCACTAGCGGGAGTTTCTACGAGCAGTACTTC. Encoded protein: CASSITSGSFYEQYF.

The V gene is TRBV7-9, the J gene TRBJ2-2; TRBD1 matches at 9 bases. Germline V CDR1 and CDR2: SEHNR, FQNEAQ (reference sequence). This CDR3 contains 15 residues. V shed 3 bases, J shed 4 bases, and the junction held 3 bases outside the gene matches. The CDR3 protein is CASSFRTGATGELFF. The DNA for the CDR3 is TGTGCCAGCAGCTTTAGGACAGGGGCCACCGGGGAGCTGTTTTTT.

This chain's CDR3 is CASSGASGGANVLTF. As DNA, the CDR3 is TGCGCCAGCAGCGGCGCTTCGGGTGGGGCCAACGTCCTGACTTTC. This chain links TRBV5-1 with TRBJ2-6; D is ambiguous. The CDR3 spans 15 residues. V shed 4 bases and J shed 3 bases, with 11 bases lying between them. CDR1 and CDR2 from the germline V gene are SGHRS and YFSETQ.

Points on this clone: One end of the junction is discordant with germline, which a read error may explain. This sequence joins TRBV19 and TRBJ2-1; 11 bases match TRBD2. The CDR3 consists of 16 residues. CDR1 is LNHDA and CDR2 is SQIVND in the germline V gene (reference sequence). CDR3 coding DNA: TGTGCCAGAAGTAGTATGGATAGCGGGAGGGCCAATGAGCAGTTCTTC. Its translation is CARSSMDSGRANEQFF.

This chain joins TRBV4-1 and TRBJ2-1; TRBD1 is a possible D gene (6 bases). V was clipped by 0 bases and J by 9 bases, with 9 bases between them. Germline loops: CDR1 MGHRA, CDR2 YSYEKL. This CDR3 has 13 amino acids. In nucleotides, the CDR3 is TGCGCCAGCAGCCAAGAGCCAGGGGCTGAGCAGTTCTTC. As protein: CASSQEPGAEQFF.

The CDR3 reads CASSERQNFYEQYF. The CDR3 DNA is TGTGCCAGTAGTGAGCGACAGAATTTCTACGAGCAGTACTTC. The chain couples TRBV19 to TRBJ2-7; D may be TRBD1 (5 bases). CDR1 LNHDA and CDR2 SQIVND come from the germline V gene (reference sequence). This CDR3 is 14 amino acids long. Trimming removed 5 bases at V and 3 bases at J, with 14 bases between.

The chain uses TRBV7-2 and TRBJ2-5, with D unresolved. Deletions cut 0 bases from V and 5 bases from J, with 7 bases between. The CDR3 has 13 amino acids. Germline CDR1 and CDR2: SGHTA and FQGNSA. CDR3 DNA sequence: TGTGCCAGCAGCTTAGCGCTAGAGGAGACCCAGTACTTC. Amino acid sequence: CASSLALEETQYF.

V usage is TRBV29-1 and J usage is TRBJ2-7; TRBD1 aligns across 8 bases. There are 13 residues in the CDR3. Germline trimming cut 7 bases from V and 2 bases from J; bases unmatched to any gene: 7. CDR1 is SQVTM and CDR2 is ANQGSEA in the germline V gene. Here the CDR3 reads CSAKTGEAYEQYF. CDR3 nucleotide sequence: TGCAGCGCCAAGACAGGGGAGGCCTACGAGCAGTACTTC.

The V gene is TRBV14, the J gene TRBJ2-7; D is unresolved. Germline V gives CDR1 SGHDN, CDR2 FVKESK. V was shortened by 1 base and J by 5 bases, with 12 bases between the two germline ends. The CDR3 runs to 14 residues. The DNA for the CDR3 is TGTGCCAGCAGCCAAGTTTGGGCAGTAGACGAGCAGTACTTC. Translation: CASSQVWAVDEQYF.

This clone has only a few counts. This chain links TRBV3-1 (or the pseudogene TRBV3-2) with TRBJ1-2; 9 bases fit TRBD1. The junction had 9 bases not matched to a gene; V was cut back by 4 bases and J by 6 bases. In germline, CDR1 is LGHDT, CDR2 YNNKEL (reference sequence). The CDR3 runs to 15 residues. In DNA form, the CDR3 reads TGTGCCAGCAGCCGAACAGGGGGCGTAGGTGATGGCTACACCTTC. This encodes CASSRTGGVGDGYTF.

The chain recombines TRBV11-2 with TRBJ2-1, with D possibly being TRBD2 (5 bases). Germline V gives CDR1 SGHAT, CDR2 FQNNGV. The CDR3 is 14 residues long. V was trimmed by 5 bases and J by 8 bases, leaving 16 bases between them. Here the CDR3 DNA reads TGTGCCAGCAGCCTTAATACCCCTAGCCATGAGCAGTTCTTC. This codes for CASSLNTPSHEQFF.

The chain uses TRBV5-1 and TRBJ1-2; 9 nucleotides align to TRBD1. Trimming took 3 bases from V and 3 from J; bases not matched to a gene: 12. The CDR3 sequence is 17 residues long. The V gene's germline CDR1 is SGHRS and CDR2 YFSETQ. CDR3: CASSSSTGGVNYYGYTF. CDR3 DNA sequence: TGCGCCAGCAGCTCATCGACAGGGGGTGTCAATTACTATGGCTACACCTTC.

This chain links TRBV29-1 with TRBJ2-2; D might be TRBD1 (5 bases). V shed 3 bases and J shed 4 bases, with 12 bases lying between them. The CDR3 totals 14 residues. Germline V gene lookup returns CDR1 SQVTM and CDR2 ANQGSEA. The CDR3 protein is CSVESGLPTGELFF. CDR3 nucleotide sequence: TGCAGCGTTGAGTCAGGGCTCCCCACCGGGGAGCTGTTTTTT.

This chain connects TRBV14 to TRBJ2-7, with D perhaps matching TRBD2 (7 bases). Per the germline V gene, CDR1 is SGHDN and CDR2 is FVKESK. V was clipped by 5 bases and J by 2 bases, with 16 bases between them. CDR3 length: 15 residues. The CDR3 nucleotides are TGTGCCAGCAGCAAAAAAGCGGGACAAGCCTACGAGCAGTACTTC. Translated: CASSKKAGQAYEQYF.

In this sample, this clone turned up a few times. The chain is built from TRBV29-1 and TRBJ2-7; 7 bases map to TRBD1. The CDR3 consists of 14 residues. The V gene end was trimmed by 4 bases and the J gene end by 0 bases; junction bases not matched to a gene: 6. CDR1 and CDR2 from the germline V gene are SQVTM and ANQGSEA. CDR3 in DNA: TGCAGCGTTGCCCGGGACAGCGACTCCTACGAGCAGTACTTC. Amino acids: CSVARDSDSYEQYF.

This chain uses TRBV4-2 with TRBJ1-6; TRBD1 matches 10 bases. Germline trimming cut 3 bases from V and 8 bases from J; bases unmatched to any gene: 4. This CDR3 is 15 amino acids long. The germline V gene encodes CDR1 LGHNA and CDR2 YNFKEQ. In DNA form, the CDR3 reads TGTGCCAGCAGCCAGGGGGGACAGGGGTATTCACCCCTCCACTTT. Translation gives CASSQGGQGYSPLHF.

A few counts support this clone. The chain couples TRBV2 to TRBJ1-2, with 7 positions matching TRBD1. CDR3 length: 14 amino acids. Germline-derived CDR1 and CDR2 are SNHLY and FYNNEI. V lost 5 bases and J lost 6; bases outside the gene matches: 9. The CDR3 DNA sequence: TGTGCCAGCAGTCCAGTTACCGGGACAGATGGCTACACCTTC. Amino acid sequence: CASSPVTGTDGYTF.

The chain recombines TRBV6-1 with TRBJ2-2; D might be TRBD1 (6 bases). The CDR3 covers 15 residues. V shed 0 bases and J shed 5 bases, with 10 bases lying between them. Germline CDR1 reads MNHNS; CDR2 reads SASEGT. CDR3 in amino acids: CASSEARTATGELFF. CDR3 DNA: TGTGCCAGCAGTGAAGCTCGGACAGCTACCGGGGAGCTGTTTTTT.

The chain recombines TRBV6-5 with TRBJ2-7; TRBD1 agrees at 7 bases. The germline gives CDR1 MNHEY, CDR2 SVGAGI. V lost 6 bases to trimming and J lost 3 bases; unmatched junction nucleotides: 8. The CDR3 length is 14 residues. CDR3 DNA sequence: TGTGCCAGCAGGCCCGTACAGGGGCACTACGAGCAGTACTTC. Its translation is CASRPVQGHYEQYF.

This clone came up once. The chain joins TRBV27 to TRBJ1-6; tentative D call: TRBD1 (6 bases). The CDR3 contains 16 residues. Trimming removed 2 bases at V and 3 bases at J, with 11 bases between. Germline V gene data show CDR1 as MNHEY and CDR2 as SMNVEV (reference sequence). The CDR3 spells CASSLVGGGYNSPLHF. The DNA for the CDR3 is TGTGCCAGCAGTTTAGTAGGGGGGGGCTATAATTCACCCCTCCACTTT.